This TCR beta chain was recovered during a study of T cells in Graves' hyperthyroidism and ophthalmopathy. It was RNA transcripts that yielded the amplified TCR beta CDR3 regions. The HTBI primer set was used in a first-round RT-PCR of the TCR CDR3. TCRdb re-analysed the multiplex PCR reads in MiXCR, keeping a single row per CDR3 protein. The sample includes around 450,000 distinct CDR3 sequences, approximately 13% of them seen just once. Graves' hyperthyroidism was deemed stable absent ophthalmopathy progression within 18 months. Clinical symptoms, serum thyroxine, TRAb, thyroid ultrasound and orbital computed tomography informed diagnoses. It was less than 13 ml of fresh peripheral blood that supplied the PBMCs. V lost 7 bases and J lost 6, with 19 bases in between. Germline loops: CDR1 DFQATT, CDR2 SNEGSKA (reference sequence). This CDR3 spans 14 amino acids.

The receptor's source is a woman between 18 and 30 years old with Graves' hyperthyroidism. V is TRBV20-1 and J is TRBJ2-1, with D possibly matching TRBD1 (6 bases). The sequencing sample was made of blood. CDR3 sequence: CSVRVGRGRNEQFF. CDR3 DNA sequence: TGCAGTGTTAGGGTGGGCAGGGGACGCAATGAGCAGTTCTTC.